Below are 9 T cell receptor beta chains sequenced from a single sample in a study of cytomegalovirus exposure and HLA in healthy donors. The PCR was carried out with 60 Vbeta primers and 13 Jbeta primers. Generated by immunoSEQ multiplex PCR, the TCRdb table keeps only in-frame clones and is missing some. The sample includes about 120,000 clones, under 90% seen only once; the top ten take 7.5% to 9%. The source material was PBMCs. The origin of the receptors is a female donor in good health and CMV-seropositive.

The chain uses TRBV13 and TRBJ2-2; the match to TRBD2 covers 7 bases. Germline loops: CDR1 PRHDT, CDR2 FYEKMQ (reference sequence). J gave up 0 bases and V 5 bases, and 3 bases lay outside the gene matches. The CDR3 covers 15 residues. The CDR3: CASSGGGANTGELFF. CDR3 DNA sequence: TGTGCCAGCAGCGGGGGGGGAGCGAACACCGGGGAGCTGTTTTTT.

This clone came up once. V usage is TRBV2 and J usage is TRBJ1-5, with TRBD1 identical over 9 bases. The J segment lost 3 bases and the V segment lost 7 bases, leaving 4 bases of the junction unmatched. This CDR3 is built from 14 residues. Germline V gene sequence: CDR1 SNHLY, CDR2 FYNNEI. CDR3 in DNA: TGTGCCAGCACCGGGACAGGGCTCAATCAGCCCCAGCATTTT. This codes for CASTGTGLNQPQHF. Looking up the rest from reference TRBV2 and TRBJ1-5 gives the full variable domain: EPEVTQTPSHQVTQMGQEVILRCVPISNHLYFYWYRQILGQKVEFLVSFYNNEISEKSEIFDDQFSVERPDGSNFTLKIRSTKLEDSAMYFCASTGTGLNQPQHFGDGTRLSIL.

This clone was seen more than once but under ten times. CDR3 loop: CASSTLTSGACQETQYF. The CDR3 DNA is TGTGCCAGCAGCACGTTGACTAGCGGGGCCTGCCAAGAGACCCAGTACTTC. The rearrangement joins TRBV12-1 to TRBJ2-5; the table assigns TRBD2, which was not confirmed against the DNA. TRBV12-1 is noted as a pseudogene. This CDR3 contains 17 residues.

The chain carries TRBV10-2 and TRBJ2-1; 9 bases agree with TRBD2. The CDR3 totals 12 residues. J was trimmed by 6 bases and V by 10 bases; bases with no gene match: 4. In germline, CDR1 is WSHSY, CDR2 SAAADI. The CDR3 is CATGGGVNEQFF. The CDR3 region has the DNA TGCGCCACTGGCGGGGGGGTCAATGAGCAGTTCTTC.

The gene calls are TRBV7-2 and TRBJ2-1; D perhaps matches TRBD1 (5 bases). The CDR3 contains 15 residues. V was trimmed by 1 base and J by 0 bases, leaving 7 bases between them. Germline V CDR1 and CDR2: SGHTA, FQGNSA. In DNA, the CDR3 is TGTGCCAGCAGCTTAGGGCAGGGCTCCTACAATGAGCAGTTCTTC. Its translation is CASSLGQGSYNEQFF.

The J gene is TRBJ2-4, the V gene TRBV9; D is uncertain. Germline V gene data show CDR1 as SGDLS and CDR2 as YYNGEE. V dropped 0 bases and J dropped 8 bases, with 9 bases sitting between them. The CDR3 has 13 amino acids. The DNA for the CDR3 is TGTGCCAGCAGCGTAGGGGCCCGAGACATTCAGTACTTC. This encodes CASSVGARDIQYF.

The J gene is TRBJ1-5, the V gene TRBV15, with D unresolved. The CDR3 has 17 residues. Germline assignment: CDR1 LNHNV and CDR2 YYDKDF (reference sequence). V lost 0 bases, J lost 3 bases, and 15 bases lay in between. The CDR3 sequence is CATSRDGFGGNNQPQHF. CDR3 coding DNA: TGTGCCACCAGCAGAGATGGATTTGGAGGGAACAATCAGCCCCAGCATTTT.

The chain links TRBV7-3 to TRBJ2-1; unclear D gene. CDR1 SGHTA and CDR2 FQGTGA come from the germline V gene. V lost 1 base and J 12 bases, leaving 13 bases between the germline ends. The CDR3 spans 13 residues. CDR3 bases: TGTGCCAGCAGCTTAAGCTACGGGTATATGCAGTTCTTC. Translation: CASSLSYGYMQFF.

V and J are TRBV10-3 and TRBJ1-6, with D possibly TRBD1 on 5 matching bases. From germline, CDR1 is ENHRY and CDR2 SYGVKD. The CDR3 extends over 16 amino acids. Trimming left V 5 bases short and J 7 bases short, with 18 bases between. The CDR3 DNA reads TGTGCCATCAGTCTTGGGGCCCCCAGCCTAAATTCACCCCTCCACTTT. Amino acids: CAISLGAPSLNSPLHF.